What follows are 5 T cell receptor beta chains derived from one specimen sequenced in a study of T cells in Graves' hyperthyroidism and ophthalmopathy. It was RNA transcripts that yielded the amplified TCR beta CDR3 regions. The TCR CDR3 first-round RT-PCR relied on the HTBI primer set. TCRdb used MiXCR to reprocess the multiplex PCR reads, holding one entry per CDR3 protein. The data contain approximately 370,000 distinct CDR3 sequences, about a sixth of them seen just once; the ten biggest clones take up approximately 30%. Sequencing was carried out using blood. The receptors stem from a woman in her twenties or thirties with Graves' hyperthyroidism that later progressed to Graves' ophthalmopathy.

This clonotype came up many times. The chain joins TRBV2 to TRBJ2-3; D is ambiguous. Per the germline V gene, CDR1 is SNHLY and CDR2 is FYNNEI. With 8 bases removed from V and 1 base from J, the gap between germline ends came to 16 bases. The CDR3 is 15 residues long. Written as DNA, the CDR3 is TGTGCCAGCGGGGTCCCGACAACCCGCACAGATACGCAGTATTTT. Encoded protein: CASGVPTTRTDTQYF.

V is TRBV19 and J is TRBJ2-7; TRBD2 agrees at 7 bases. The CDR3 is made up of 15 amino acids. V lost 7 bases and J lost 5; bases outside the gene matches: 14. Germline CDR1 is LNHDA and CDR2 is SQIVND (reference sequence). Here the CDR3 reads CASTPNLASGNEQYF. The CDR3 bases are TGTGCCAGTACCCCAAACCTGGCTAGCGGAAACGAGCAGTACTTC.

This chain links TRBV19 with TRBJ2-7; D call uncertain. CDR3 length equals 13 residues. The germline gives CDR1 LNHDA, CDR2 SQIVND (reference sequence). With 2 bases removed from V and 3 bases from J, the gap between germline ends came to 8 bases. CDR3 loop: CASSIMFGYEQYF. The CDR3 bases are TGTGCCAGTAGTATAATGTTCGGCTACGAGCAGTACTTC.

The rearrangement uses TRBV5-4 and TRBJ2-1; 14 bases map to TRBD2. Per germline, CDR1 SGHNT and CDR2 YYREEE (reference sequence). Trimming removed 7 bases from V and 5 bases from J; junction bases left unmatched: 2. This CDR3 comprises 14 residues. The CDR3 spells CASGTSGGDNEQFF. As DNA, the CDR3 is TGTGCCAGCGGGACTAGCGGGGGCGACAATGAGCAGTTCTTC.

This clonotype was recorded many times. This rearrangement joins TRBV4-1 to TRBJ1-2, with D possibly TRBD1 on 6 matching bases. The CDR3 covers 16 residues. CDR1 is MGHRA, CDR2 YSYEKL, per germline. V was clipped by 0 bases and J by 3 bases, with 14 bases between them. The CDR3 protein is CASSQEAGVGDYGYTF. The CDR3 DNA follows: TGCGCCAGCAGCCAAGAGGCAGGGGTCGGGGACTATGGCTACACCTTC.